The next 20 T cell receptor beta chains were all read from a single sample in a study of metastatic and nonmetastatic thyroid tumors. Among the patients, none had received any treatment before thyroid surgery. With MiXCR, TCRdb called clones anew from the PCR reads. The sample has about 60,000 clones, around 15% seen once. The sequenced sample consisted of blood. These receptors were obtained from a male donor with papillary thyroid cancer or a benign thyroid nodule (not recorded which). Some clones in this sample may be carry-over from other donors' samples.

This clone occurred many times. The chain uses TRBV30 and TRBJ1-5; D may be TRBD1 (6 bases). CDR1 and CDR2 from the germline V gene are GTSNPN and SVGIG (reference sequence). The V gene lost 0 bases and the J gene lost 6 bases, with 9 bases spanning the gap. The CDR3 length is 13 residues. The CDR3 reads CAWSVQGGQPQHF. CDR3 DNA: TGTGCCTGGAGTGTACAGGGTGGTCAGCCCCAGCATTTT. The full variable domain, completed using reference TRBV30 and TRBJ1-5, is SQTIHQWPATLVQPVGSPLSLECTVEGTSNPNLYWYRQAAGRGLQLLFYSVGIGQISSEVPQNLSASRPQDRQFILSSKKLLLSDSGFYLCAWSVQGGQPQHFGDGTRLSIL.

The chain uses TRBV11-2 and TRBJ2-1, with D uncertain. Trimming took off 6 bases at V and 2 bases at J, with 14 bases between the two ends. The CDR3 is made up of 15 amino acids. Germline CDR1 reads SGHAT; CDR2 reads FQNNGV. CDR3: CASRSIRKTYNEQFF. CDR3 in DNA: TGTGCCAGCAGGTCGATCCGCAAGACCTACAATGAGCAGTTCTTC.

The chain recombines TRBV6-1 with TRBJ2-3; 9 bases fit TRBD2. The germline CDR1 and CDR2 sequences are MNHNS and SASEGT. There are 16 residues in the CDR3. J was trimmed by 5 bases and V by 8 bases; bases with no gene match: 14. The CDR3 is CASLPSGASRVDTQYF. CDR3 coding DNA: TGTGCCAGCCTCCCTAGCGGGGCGTCGAGGGTAGATACGCAGTATTTT.

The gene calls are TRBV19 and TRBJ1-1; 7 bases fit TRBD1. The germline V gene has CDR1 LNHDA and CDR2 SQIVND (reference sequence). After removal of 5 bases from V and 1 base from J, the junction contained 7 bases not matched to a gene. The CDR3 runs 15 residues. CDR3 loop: CASSLSGQPNTEAFF. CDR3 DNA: TGTGCCAGTAGTCTCTCGGGACAGCCGAACACTGAAGCTTTCTTT. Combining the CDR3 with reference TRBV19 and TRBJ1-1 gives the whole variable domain DGGITQSPKYLFRKEGQNVTLSCEQNLNHDAMYWYRQDPGQGLRLIYYSQIVNDFQKGDIAEGYSVSREKKESFPLTVTSAQKNPTAFYLCASSLSGQPNTEAFFGQGTRLTVV.

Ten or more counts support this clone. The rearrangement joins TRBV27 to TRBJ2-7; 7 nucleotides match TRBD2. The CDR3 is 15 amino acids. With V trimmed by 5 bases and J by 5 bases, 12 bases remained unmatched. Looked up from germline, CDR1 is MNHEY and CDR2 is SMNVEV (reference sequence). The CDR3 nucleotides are TGTGCCAGCAGTCTTAAGGGAGGGATGGATAACGAGCAGTACTTC. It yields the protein CASSLKGGMDNEQYF.

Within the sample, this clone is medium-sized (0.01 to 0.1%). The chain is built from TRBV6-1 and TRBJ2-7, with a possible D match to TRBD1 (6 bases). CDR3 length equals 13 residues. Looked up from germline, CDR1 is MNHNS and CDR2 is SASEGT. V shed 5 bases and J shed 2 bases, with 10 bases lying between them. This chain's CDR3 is CASSRTETYEQYV. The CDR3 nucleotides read TGTGCCAGCAGTCGGACAGAAACCTACGAGCAGTACGTC.

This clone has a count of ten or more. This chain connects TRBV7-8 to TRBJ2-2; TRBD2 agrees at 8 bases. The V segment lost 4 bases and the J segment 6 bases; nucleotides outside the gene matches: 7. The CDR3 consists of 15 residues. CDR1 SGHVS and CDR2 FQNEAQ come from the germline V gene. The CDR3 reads CASSYRAGEAGELFF. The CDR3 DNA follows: TGTGCCAGCAGCTATCGAGCGGGAGAAGCCGGGGAGCTGTTTTTT.

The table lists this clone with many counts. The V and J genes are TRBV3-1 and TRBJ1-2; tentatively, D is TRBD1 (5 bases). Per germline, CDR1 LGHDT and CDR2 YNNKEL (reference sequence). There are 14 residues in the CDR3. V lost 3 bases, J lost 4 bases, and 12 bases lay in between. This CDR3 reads CASSQPGGVYGYTF. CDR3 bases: TGTGCCAGCAGCCAGCCCGGGGGGGTCTATGGCTACACCTTC.

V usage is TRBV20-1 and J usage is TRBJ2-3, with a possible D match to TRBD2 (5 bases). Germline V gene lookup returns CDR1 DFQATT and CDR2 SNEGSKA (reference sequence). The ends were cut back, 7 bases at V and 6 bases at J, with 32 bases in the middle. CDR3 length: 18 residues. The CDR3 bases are TGCAGTGTTGAAGGCCCGTACATATTTACTAGTCATCCCGATACGCAGTATTTT. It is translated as CSVEGPYIFTSHPDTQYF.

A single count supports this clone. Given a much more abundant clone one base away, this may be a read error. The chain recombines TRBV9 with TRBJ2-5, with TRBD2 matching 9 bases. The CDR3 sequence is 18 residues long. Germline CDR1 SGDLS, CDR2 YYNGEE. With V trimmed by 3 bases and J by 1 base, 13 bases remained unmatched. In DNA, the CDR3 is TGTGCCAGCAGCGGCTCCCCGAGACTAGCGGAATCCCAAGAGACCCAGTACTTC. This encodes CASSGSPRLAESQETQYF.

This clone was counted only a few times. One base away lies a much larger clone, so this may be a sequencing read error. The chain's CDR3 is CASSLGDSDTQYF. The CDR3 DNA sequence: TGTGCCAGCAGCTTAGGGGACTCAGATACGCAGTATTTT. This sequence joins TRBV7-9 and TRBJ2-3; tentatively, D is TRBD2 (6 bases). The CDR3 has 13 residues. Trimming shortened V by 1 base and J by 4 bases, and 6 bases separated the two germline ends. Germline CDR1 reads SEHNR; CDR2 reads FQNEAQ (reference sequence). Supplemented by reference TRBV7-9 and TRBJ2-3, the full variable domain reads DTGVSQNPRHKITKRGQNVTFRCDPISEHNRLYWYRQTLGQGPEFLTYFQNEAQLEKSRLLSDRFSAERPKGSFSTLEIQRTEQGDSAMYLCASSLGDSDTQYFGPGTRLTVL.

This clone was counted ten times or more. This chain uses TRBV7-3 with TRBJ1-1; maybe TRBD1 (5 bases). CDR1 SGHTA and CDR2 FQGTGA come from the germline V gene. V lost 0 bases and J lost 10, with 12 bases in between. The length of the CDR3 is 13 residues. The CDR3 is CASSLTVGGGAFF. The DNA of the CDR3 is TGTGCCAGCAGCTTAACAGTGGGCGGGGGAGCTTTCTTT.

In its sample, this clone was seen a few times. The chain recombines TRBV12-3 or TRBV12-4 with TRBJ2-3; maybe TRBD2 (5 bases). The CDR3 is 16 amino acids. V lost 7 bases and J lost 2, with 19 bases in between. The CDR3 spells CASISIAFRYTDTQYF. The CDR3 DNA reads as TGTGCCAGCATTTCTATAGCGTTCCGGTACACAGATACGCAGTATTTT.

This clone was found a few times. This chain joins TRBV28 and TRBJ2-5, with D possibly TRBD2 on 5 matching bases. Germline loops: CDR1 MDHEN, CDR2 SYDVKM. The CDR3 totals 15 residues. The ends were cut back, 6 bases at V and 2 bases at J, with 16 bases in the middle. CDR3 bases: TGTGCCAGCAGACGTATCGGGGATATGCAAGAGACCCAGTACTTC. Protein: CASRRIGDMQETQYF.

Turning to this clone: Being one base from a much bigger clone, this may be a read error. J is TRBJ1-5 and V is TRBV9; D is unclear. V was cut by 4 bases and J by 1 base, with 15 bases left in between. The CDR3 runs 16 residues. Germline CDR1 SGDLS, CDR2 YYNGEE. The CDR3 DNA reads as TGTGCCAGCAGCTCCCCGGGTCCCAAAAGCAATCAGCCCCAGCATTTT. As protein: CASSSPGPKSNQPQHF.

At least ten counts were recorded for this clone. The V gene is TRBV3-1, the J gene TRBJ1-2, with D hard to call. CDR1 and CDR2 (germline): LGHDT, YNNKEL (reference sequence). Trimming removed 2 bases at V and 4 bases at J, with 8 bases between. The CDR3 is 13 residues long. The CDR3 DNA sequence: TGTGCCAGCAGCCAATCTAAGGCCTATGGCTACACCTTC. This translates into CASSQSKAYGYTF. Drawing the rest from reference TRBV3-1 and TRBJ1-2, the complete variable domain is DTAVSQTPKYLVTQMGNDKSIKCEQNLGHDTMYWYKQDSKKFLKIMFSYNNKELIINETVPNRFSPKSPDKAHLNLHINSLELGDSAVYFCASSQSKAYGYTFGSGTRLTVV.

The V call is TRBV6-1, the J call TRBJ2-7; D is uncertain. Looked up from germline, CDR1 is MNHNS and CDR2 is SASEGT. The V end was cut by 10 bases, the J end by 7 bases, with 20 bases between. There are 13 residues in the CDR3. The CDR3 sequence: CAIIVESHREQYV. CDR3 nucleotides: TGTGCCATCATTGTAGAGTCCCATCGGGAGCAGTACGTC.

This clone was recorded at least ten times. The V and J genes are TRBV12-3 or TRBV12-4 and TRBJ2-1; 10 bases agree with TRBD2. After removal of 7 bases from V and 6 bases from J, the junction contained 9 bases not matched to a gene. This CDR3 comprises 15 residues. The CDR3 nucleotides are TGTGCCAGCACCAGTGAGGGACTAGCGCTCAATGAGCAGTTCTTC. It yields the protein CASTSEGLALNEQFF.

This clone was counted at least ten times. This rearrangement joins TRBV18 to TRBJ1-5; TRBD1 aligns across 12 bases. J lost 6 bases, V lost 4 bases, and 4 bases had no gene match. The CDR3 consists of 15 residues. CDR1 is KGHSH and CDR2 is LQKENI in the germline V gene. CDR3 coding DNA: TGTGCCAGCTCACAAGGGACAGGGGGCCTTCAGCCCCAGCATTTT. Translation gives CASSQGTGGLQPQHF. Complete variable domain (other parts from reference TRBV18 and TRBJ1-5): NAGVMQNPRHLVRRRGQEARLRCSPMKGHSHVYWYRQLPEEGLKFMVYLQKENIIDESGMPKERFSAEFPKEGPSILRIQQVVRGDSAAYFCASSQGTGGLQPQHFGDGTRLSIL.

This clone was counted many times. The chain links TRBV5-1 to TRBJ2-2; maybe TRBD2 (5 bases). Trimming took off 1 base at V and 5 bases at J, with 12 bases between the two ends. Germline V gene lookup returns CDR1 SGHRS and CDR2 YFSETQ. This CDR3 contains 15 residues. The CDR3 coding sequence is TGCGCCAGCAGCTTGAGGAGTAGCGATACCGGGGAGCTGTTTTTT. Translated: CASSLRSSDTGELFF. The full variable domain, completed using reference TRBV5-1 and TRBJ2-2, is KAGVTQTPRYLIKTRGQQVTLSCSPISGHRSVSWYQQTPGQGLQFLFEYFSETQRNKGNFPGRFSGRQFSNSRSEMNVSTLELGDSALYLCASSLRSSDTGELFFGEGSRLTVL.